This passage covers 28 T cell receptor beta chains from one sample sequenced in a study of blood T cell repertoires in COVID-19 (dated by TCRdb to between 2020 and 2021). Library preparation used the immunoSEQ multiplex PCR assay. As stored in TCRdb, this immuneACCESS dataset retains in-frame rearrangements with V and J assigned. A fraction of the clones does not appear; measured against another copy, unresolved V genes explain less than half of the discrepancy, and the remainder lacks a known reason. The sample records 150,000 to 200,000 clones, roughly 83% of which are singletons. Of the sample, approximately 5.3% falls within the top ten clones. The sample taken for sequencing was PBMCs or T cells enriched from blood (not recorded which). The receptors here all came from a man between 65 and 80 years old who had been exposed to COVID-19.

Only one count was recorded for this clone. This chain joins TRBV14 and TRBJ2-7; D is unresolved. V lost 4 bases and J 0 bases, leaving 16 bases between the germline ends. The CDR3 extends over 16 amino acids. Germline V gene lookup returns CDR1 SGHDN and CDR2 FVKESK. CDR3 sequence (DNA): TGTGCCAGCAGCCCGGCGCGGTCTCAGCGCTCCTACGAGCAGTACTTC. Encoded protein: CASSPARSQRSYEQYF. The full variable domain, its missing parts supplied by reference TRBV14 and TRBJ2-7, is EAGVTQFPSHSVIEKGQTVTLRCDPISGHDNLYWYRRVMGKEIKFLLHFVKESKQDESGMPNNRFLAERTGGTYSTLKVQPAELEDSGVYFCASSPARSQRSYEQYFGPGTRLTVT.

The chain combines TRBV12-5 with TRBJ2-7; 7 bases agree with TRBD1. With V trimmed by 5 bases and J by 0 bases, 7 bases remained unmatched. This CDR3 contains 15 residues. Germline V gene sequence: CDR1 LGHNT, CDR2 FRNRAP. This CDR3 is CASGTPGQPSYEQYF. The CDR3 DNA sequence: TGTGCTAGTGGTACACCGGGACAGCCCTCCTACGAGCAGTACTTC.

The rearrangement joins TRBV10-3 to TRBJ2-6; D perhaps matches TRBD2 (5 bases). V lost 3 bases and J 0 bases, leaving 12 bases between the germline ends. The CDR3 is 17 residues long. Germline loops: CDR1 ENHRY, CDR2 SYGVKD. In DNA form, the CDR3 reads TGTGCCATCAGTGAAGGAGGCAGAGACTCTGGGGCCAACGTCCTGACTTTC. Translated: CAISEGGRDSGANVLTF.

The chain is built from TRBV6-5 and TRBJ2-7; TRBD2 agrees at 7 bases. The germline V gene encodes CDR1 MNHEY and CDR2 SVGAGI. V lost 7 bases and J lost 1; bases outside the gene matches: 10. The CDR3 length is 15 residues. CDR3 in DNA: TGTGCCAGCACCATGTGGGGGGGGAAGTCCTACGAGCAGTACTTC. Translation: CASTMWGGKSYEQYF.

A remark on this clone: A read error may produce the germline difference seen at one junction end. V is TRBV7-2 and J is TRBJ1-4; no reliable D call. Germline V gene lookup returns CDR1 SGHTA and CDR2 FQGNSA. This CDR3 is 15 amino acids long. CDR3 residues: CASSPKWATNEKLFF. In nucleotides, the CDR3 is TGTGCCAGCAGCCCCAAATGGGCAACCAATGAAAAACTGTTTTTT.

This sequence joins TRBV4-1 and TRBJ2-4; 8 nucleotides agree with TRBD2. CDR1 and CDR2 (germline): MGHRA, YSYEKL. The CDR3 sequence is 16 residues long. V shed 1 base and J 3 bases; nucleotides not matched to a gene: 5. This CDR3 reads CASSQVGGASKNIQYF. Written as DNA, the CDR3 is TGCGCCAGCAGCCAAGTCGGGGGGGCTAGCAAAAACATTCAGTACTTC.

The chain couples TRBV18 to TRBJ1-2, with D tentatively TRBD1 (6 bases). V was cut by 6 bases and J by 5 bases, with 13 bases left in between. The CDR3 loop spans 13 amino acids. In germline, CDR1 is KGHSH, CDR2 LQKENI. The CDR3 is CASSPKGGYGYTF. Written as DNA, the CDR3 is TGTGCCAGCTCTCCAAAGGGGGGGTATGGCTACACCTTC.

The rearrangement uses TRBV7-2 and TRBJ2-7; 10 bases agree with TRBD2. Germline trimming cut 1 base from V and 5 bases from J; bases unmatched to any gene: 8. This CDR3 has 16 amino acids. Germline values: CDR1 SGHTA, CDR2 FQGNSA. Here the CDR3 DNA reads TGTGCCAGCAGCTTAGGATTGAGCGGGAGGGCTAACGAGCAGTACTTC. It translates to CASSLGLSGRANEQYF.

CDR3 in amino acids: CASRPVGTGNTIYF. The CDR3 DNA sequence: TGTGCCAGCAGGCCCGTCGGGACTGGAAACACCATATATTTT. The V call is TRBV6-5, the J call TRBJ1-3; D gene unclear. Deletions cut 6 bases from V and 2 bases from J, with 11 bases between. CDR3 length: 14 amino acids. Germline V gives CDR1 MNHEY, CDR2 SVGAGI.

This clone has at least ten counts. The V and J genes are TRBV12-5 and TRBJ2-7, with 7 bases matching TRBD1. Trimming removed 3 bases from V and 3 bases from J; junction bases left unmatched: 8. CDR3 length: 15 residues. Germline assignment: CDR1 LGHNT and CDR2 FRNRAP. The CDR3 nucleotides read TGTGCTAGTGGTTTTACAAGGGACAGAAGCTACGAGCAGTACTTC. Its protein is CASGFTRDRSYEQYF.

The chain couples TRBV5-1 to TRBJ1-1, with D possibly being TRBD1 (5 bases). Germline V lookup: CDR1 SGHRS, CDR2 YFSETQ. Trimming pared 0 bases from V and 6 bases from J, leaving 12 bases between. The CDR3 spans 14 residues. The CDR3 loop is CASSLDDRRPEAFF. As DNA, the CDR3 is TGCGCCAGCAGCTTGGATGACAGACGCCCTGAAGCTTTCTTT.

The chain has TRBV28 and TRBJ2-6; D is unclear. Germline V gives CDR1 MDHEN, CDR2 SYDVKM. The CDR3 extends over 15 amino acids. Trimming removed 3 bases at V and 4 bases at J, with 10 bases between. This CDR3 reads CASSFHPRGANVLTF. The CDR3 DNA reads as TGTGCCAGCAGTTTCCATCCCAGGGGGGCCAACGTCCTGACTTTC.

Judged by abundance, this clone is large. The chain combines TRBV30 with TRBJ1-4, with D hard to call. Germline CDR1 reads GTSNPN; CDR2 reads SVGIG (reference sequence). There are 12 residues in the CDR3. The germline V and J ends were trimmed by 7 bases and 2 bases, with 8 bases remaining between them. The CDR3, as DNA: TGTGCCTCCGGACTTACTAATGAAAAACTGTTTTTT. Protein: CASGLTNEKLFF.

The chain combines TRBV19 with TRBJ1-5; D is possibly TRBD1 (5 bases). This CDR3 has 17 residues. Between the trimmed V and J ends, which lost 4 bases and 2 bases, there was a span of 18 bases. Germline CDR1 and CDR2: LNHDA and SQIVND (reference sequence). The CDR3 nucleotides are TGTGCCAGTAGTACCACATGGGGGGGGACGGGCAATCAGCCCCAGCATTTT. Translated: CASSTTWGGTGNQPQHF. Full variable domain (outside the CDR3, taken from reference TRBV19 and TRBJ1-5): DGGITQSPKYLFRKEGQNVTLSCEQNLNHDAMYWYRQDPGQGLRLIYYSQIVNDFQKGDIAEGYSVSREKKESFPLTVTSAQKNPTAFYLCASSTTWGGTGNQPQHFGDGTRLSIL.

This clone was recorded many times. J is TRBJ1-5 and V is TRBV27, with D maybe TRBD1 (5 bases). V was trimmed by 2 bases and J by 4 bases, leaving 9 bases between them. This CDR3 is built from 14 residues. Germline values: CDR1 MNHEY, CDR2 SMNVEV (reference sequence). Here the CDR3 DNA reads TGTGCCAGCAGTTTAGGACGGGGGAATCAGCCCCAGCATTTT. Protein product: CASSLGRGNQPQHF.

Only one count was recorded for this clone. This sequence joins TRBV27 and TRBJ1-3; no reliable D call. The germline gives CDR1 MNHEY, CDR2 SMNVEV (reference sequence). This CDR3 contains 13 residues. Trimming took off 5 bases at V and 3 bases at J, with 8 bases between the two ends. The DNA of the CDR3 is TGTGCCAGCAGTCTGGCTCGTGGAAACACCATATATTTT. Encoded protein: CASSLARGNTIYF.

The chain carries TRBV10-3 and TRBJ2-7; TRBD1 agrees at 10 bases. The CDR3 sequence is 15 residues long. The V gene's germline CDR1 is ENHRY and CDR2 SYGVKD. Unmatched junction bases numbered 9, after V lost 3 bases and J lost 7 bases. The CDR3 nucleotides are TGTGCCATCAGTGATGGGGGACAGGGGATGGGGGAGCAGTACTTC. Amino acid sequence: CAISDGGQGMGEQYF.

DNA of the CDR3: TGTGCCAGCAGCCCACAGGGCTTTAACACTGAAGCTTTCTTT. This codes for CASSPQGFNTEAFF. V usage is TRBV28 and J usage is TRBJ1-1; maybe TRBD1 (6 bases). This CDR3 is 14 amino acids long. V shed 6 bases and J shed 2 bases, with 13 bases lying between them. Germline loops: CDR1 MDHEN, CDR2 SYDVKM.

The chain joins TRBV29-1 to TRBJ2-1, with D possibly TRBD2 on 5 matching bases. The ends were cut back, 6 bases at V and 1 base at J, with 10 bases in the middle. The CDR3 length is 13 residues. Germline V gene sequence: CDR1 SQVTM, CDR2 ANQGSEA. The CDR3 is CSVPRESYNEQFF. The CDR3, as DNA: TGCAGCGTACCCCGGGAATCCTACAATGAGCAGTTCTTC.

The chain recombines TRBV27 with TRBJ1-5, with 7 bases that match TRBD1. Trimming removed 6 bases from V and 0 bases from J; junction bases left unmatched: 11. Germline V lookup: CDR1 MNHEY, CDR2 SMNVEV (reference sequence). The CDR3 consists of 17 residues. CDR3 protein: CASRSSKGGFSNQPQHF. CDR3 coding DNA: TGTGCCAGCAGGTCATCGAAAGGGGGCTTTAGCAATCAGCCCCAGCATTTT.

V gene TRBV3-1 (or the pseudogene TRBV3-2) combines with J gene TRBJ1-1, with TRBD1 matching 9 bases. V was pared by 5 bases and J by 5 bases, with 6 bases of the junction left unmatched. Germline assignment: CDR1 LGHDT and CDR2 YNNKEL (reference sequence). The CDR3 extends over 14 amino acids. CDR3 residues: CASSFPGTGTEAFF. The CDR3 DNA follows: TGTGCCAGCAGCTTTCCCGGGACAGGGACTGAAGCTTTCTTT.

V gene TRBV6-6 combines with J gene TRBJ2-2; D possibly corresponds to TRBD2 (7 bases). This CDR3 is built from 16 residues. Deletions cut 10 bases from V and 4 bases from J, with 22 bases between. Looked up from germline, CDR1 is MNHNY and CDR2 is SVGAGI (reference sequence). CDR3 coding DNA: TGTGCCACCCCGGCTCGGGGGGCGCCTGGCACCGGGGAGCTGTTTTTT. This gives the protein CATPARGAPGTGELFF.

The rearrangement links TRBV7-2 to TRBJ1-2, with D possibly being TRBD1 (6 bases). This CDR3 has 14 amino acids. The germline V and J ends were trimmed by 1 base and 8 bases, with 14 bases remaining between them. Germline values: CDR1 SGHTA, CDR2 FQGNSA. DNA of the CDR3: TGTGCCAGCAGCTTAGGAGGGCAGGGGAAAGGCTACACCTTC. This translates into CASSLGGQGKGYTF.

The chain combines TRBV6-2 or TRBV6-3 with TRBJ1-1; the D gene is possibly TRBD1 (6 bases). CDR3 size: 16 residues. Trimming removed 2 bases at V and 3 bases at J, with 16 bases between. The V gene's germline CDR1 is MNHEY and CDR2 SVGEGT. The CDR3 DNA reads as TGTGCCAGCAGTTACCGGGGACAAGGTCGGCACACTGAAGCTTTCTTT. It translates to CASSYRGQGRHTEAFF.

The chain employs TRBV6-1 and TRBJ2-1; D unclear. The CDR3 is made up of 13 amino acids. Looked up from germline, CDR1 is MNHNS and CDR2 is SASEGT. The ends were cut back, 2 bases at V and 9 bases at J, with 11 bases in the middle. The CDR3 sequence is CASSELDYGEQFF. The CDR3 DNA reads as TGTGCCAGCAGTGAACTCGATTACGGTGAGCAGTTCTTC.

The J gene is TRBJ1-1, the V gene TRBV5-1; no firm D call. Germline-derived CDR1 and CDR2 are SGHRS and YFSETQ. The CDR3 contains 13 residues. V was shortened by 8 bases and J by 6 bases, with 17 bases between the two germline ends. CDR3 DNA: TGCGCCAGTAAGCTCCGGTTAAACGCTGAAGCTTTCTTT. Amino acids: CASKLRLNAEAFF.

The rearrangement links TRBV2 to TRBJ1-4; D is perhaps TRBD1 (6 bases). V gave up 1 base and J gave up 8 bases, with 14 bases separating them. Germline-derived CDR1 and CDR2 are SNHLY and FYNNEI. CDR3 length: 15 residues. The CDR3 nucleotides read TGTGCCAGCAGTGAAGTGGGGGCAAGAGGCGAAAAACTGTTTTTT. Protein: CASSEVGARGEKLFF.

The chain employs TRBV7-8 and TRBJ1-3; D is possibly TRBD1 (5 bases). V was trimmed by 6 bases and J by 0 bases, leaving 18 bases between them. The germline V gene has CDR1 SGHVS and CDR2 FQNEAQ. The CDR3 is 17 amino acids. This CDR3 reads CASRPGSGRGSGNTIYF. In nucleotides, the CDR3 is TGTGCCAGCAGACCAGGGTCAGGGAGGGGCTCTGGAAACACCATATATTTT.